These 4 T cell receptor beta chains originate from one sample sequenced in a study of Tregs in tolerant kidney transplant recipients. TCRdb keeps only in-frame clones here, not all; method: immunoSEQ multiplex PCR. This table holds 90,000 to 150,000 clones, about 90% found once. Input material: CD4+ T cells from blood. The source is a human donor in good health.

The J gene is TRBJ1-3, the V gene TRBV5-1; no clear D gene. Trimming took off 0 bases at V and 2 bases at J, with 9 bases between the two ends. Germline CDR1 is SGHRS and CDR2 is YFSETQ. The CDR3 has 15 residues. The DNA for the CDR3 is TGCGCCAGCAGCTTGGGACTGGTTGCTGGAAACACCATATATTTT. Amino acid sequence: CASSLGLVAGNTIYF.

The rearrangement uses TRBV27 and TRBJ2-7; TRBD1 matches 8 bases. Trimming cost V 3 bases and J 2 bases; bases outside gene matches: 6. Germline V CDR1 and CDR2: MNHEY, SMNVEV (reference sequence). This CDR3 region has 15 residues. The CDR3 sequence is CASSFRDRHTYEQYF. CDR3 DNA: TGTGCCAGCAGTTTCCGGGACAGGCACACCTACGAGCAGTACTTC.

The chain is built from TRBV6-5 and TRBJ1-1; D is undetermined. Germline V lookup: CDR1 MNHEY, CDR2 SVGAGI. V was trimmed by 5 bases and J by 4 bases, leaving 14 bases between them. The CDR3 runs to 14 residues. The CDR3 DNA is TGTGCCAGCAGTCCCCCTGTTGATAGCACTGAAGCTTTCTTT. It encodes CASSPPVDSTEAFF.

This clone was observed once. This CDR3 is CASSLNQGLEQYF. As DNA, the CDR3 is TGCGCCAGCAGCTTGAATCAGGGGCTCGAGCAGTACTTC. The chain recombines TRBV5-1 with TRBJ2-7; possible D gene TRBD1, 6 bases. The V gene lost 1 base and the J gene lost 6 bases, with 11 bases spanning the gap. The CDR3 is 13 residues long. Germline V gene sequence: CDR1 SGHRS, CDR2 YFSETQ.